This T cell receptor (beta chain) originates from a study of blood T cell repertoires in COVID-19. From germline, CDR1 is SQVTM and CDR2 ANQGSEA. V was shortened by 2 bases and J by 0 bases, with 5 bases between the two germline ends. The CDR3 is 13 amino acids. Produced via immunoSEQ multiplex PCR; TCRdb's table is partial and in-frame only. Among 280,000 or so clones listed, roughly 89% were seen once. Source material: PBMCs or T cells enriched from blood (not recorded which). The chain carries TRBV29-1 and TRBJ2-1; D not resolved. This clonotype originated in a woman aged 18-29 years with acute COVID-19. The CDR3 nucleotides are TGCAGCGTTGAATCCCGCTCCTACAATGAGCAGTTCTTC. Protein: CSVESRSYNEQFF.